The entry below describes one TCR beta chain. Its antigen is not identified. These data belong to a study of vaccination effects on CD4 cells after COVID-19. This CDR3 contains 15 residues. Germline CDR1 is SGHRS and CDR2 is YFSETQ. The V and J ends lost 1 base and 5 bases respectively, with 14 bases between them. Study-level results: Marked clonal contraction of infection- and vaccine-induced clones was seen late after vaccination.

Before sequencing, viral peptide pools were used by the ViraFEST assay to expand antigen-specific CD4+ T cells. Culture proceeded for more than nine days, and CD4+ T cells were then isolated. Infection with SARS-CoV-2 occurred in the person between March and December 2020, and PCR confirmed it. Libraries were prepared by immunoSEQ multiplex PCR; TCRdb keeps only in-frame clonotypes and omits some of them. The sample lists 20,000 to 30,000 clones, approximately 78% occurring once. The sequence was collected from a human donor who had a prior SARS-CoV-2 infection. Here the sequenced sample was CD4+ T cells from PBMCs cultured with HCoV-NL63 spike peptides, taken before COVID-19 vaccination. The rearrangement links TRBV5-1 to TRBJ2-3, with D perhaps assigned TRBD1 or TRBD2 (6 bases each). The CDR3, as DNA: TGCGCCAGCAGCTTGTATGGGGGGCTGGGAGATACGCAGTATTTT. Translation gives CASSLYGGLGDTQYF.